The sequence of this T cell receptor (beta chain) was determined in a study of blood T cell repertoires in COVID-19. Trimming took off 10 bases at V and 0 bases at J, with 14 bases between the two ends. Germline V gene lookup returns CDR1 SEHNR and CDR2 FQNEAQ (reference sequence). This CDR3 is 14 amino acids long. This table comes from immunoSEQ multiplex PCR, and its TCRdb copy is limited to in-frame clones, with some not included. The table includes about 330,000 clones, approximately 88% detected once. This chain uses TRBV7-9 with TRBJ2-3; possible D gene TRBD1, 5 bases. The TCR comes from a man aged 25-45 years with COVID-19, enrolled during active disease. The sample was peripheral blood. The CDR3 protein is CATQGDTSTDTQYF. The CDR3 bases are TGTGCCACCCAAGGGGATACTAGCACAGATACGCAGTATTTT. Together with reference TRBV7-9 and TRBJ2-3, the CDR3 gives the full variable domain: DTGVSQNPRHKITKRGQNVTFRCDPISEHNRLYWYRQTLGQGPEFLTYFQNEAQLEKSRLLSDRFSAERPKGSFSTLEIQRTEQGDSAMYLCATQGDTSTDTQYFGPGTRLTVL.